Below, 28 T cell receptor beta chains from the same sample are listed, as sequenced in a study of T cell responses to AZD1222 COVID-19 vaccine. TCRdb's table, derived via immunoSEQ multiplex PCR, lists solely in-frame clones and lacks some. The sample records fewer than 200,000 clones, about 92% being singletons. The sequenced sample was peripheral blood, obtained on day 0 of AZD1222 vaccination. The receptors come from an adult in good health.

This CDR3 reads CVFYSGNTIYF. Here the CDR3 DNA reads TGTGTCTTTTACTCTGGAAACACCATATATTTT. The V call is TRBV5-4, the J call TRBJ1-3; no definite D call. The CDR3 has 11 amino acids. CDR1 and CDR2 from the germline V gene are SGHNT and YYREEE (reference sequence).

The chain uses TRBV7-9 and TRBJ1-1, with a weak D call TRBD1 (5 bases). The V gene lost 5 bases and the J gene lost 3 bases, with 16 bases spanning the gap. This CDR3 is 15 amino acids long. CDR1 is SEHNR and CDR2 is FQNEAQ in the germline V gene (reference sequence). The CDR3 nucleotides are TGTGCCAGCAGCCCAACCCCAGGGAGGGACACTGAAGCTTTCTTT. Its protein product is CASSPTPGRDTEAFF. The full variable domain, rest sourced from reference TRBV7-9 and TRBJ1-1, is DTGVSQNPRHKITKRGQNVTFRCDPISEHNRLYWYRQTLGQGPEFLTYFQNEAQLEKSRLLSDRFSAERPKGSFSTLEIQRTEQGDSAMYLCASSPTPGRDTEAFFGQGTRLTVV.

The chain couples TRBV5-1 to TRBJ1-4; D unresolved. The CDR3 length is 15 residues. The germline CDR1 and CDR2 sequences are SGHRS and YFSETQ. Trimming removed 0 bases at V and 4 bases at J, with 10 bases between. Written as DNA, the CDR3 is TGCGCCAGCAGCTTGGCGTCGACGGGTAATGAAAAACTGTTTTTT. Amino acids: CASSLASTGNEKLFF.

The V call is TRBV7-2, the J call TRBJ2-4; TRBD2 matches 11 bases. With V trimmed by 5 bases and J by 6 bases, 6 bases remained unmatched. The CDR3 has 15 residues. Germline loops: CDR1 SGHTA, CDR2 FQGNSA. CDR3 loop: CASSISGGDLNIQYF. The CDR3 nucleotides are TGTGCCAGCAGCATTAGCGGGGGGGACCTAAACATTCAGTACTTC.

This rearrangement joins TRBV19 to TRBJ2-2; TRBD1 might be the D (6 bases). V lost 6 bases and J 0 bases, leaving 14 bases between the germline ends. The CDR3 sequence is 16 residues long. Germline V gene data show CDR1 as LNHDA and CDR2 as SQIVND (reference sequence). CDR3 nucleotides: TGTGCCAGTAGACCTCCGGGACACCCGAACACCGGGGAGCTGTTTTTT. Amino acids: CASRPPGHPNTGELFF.

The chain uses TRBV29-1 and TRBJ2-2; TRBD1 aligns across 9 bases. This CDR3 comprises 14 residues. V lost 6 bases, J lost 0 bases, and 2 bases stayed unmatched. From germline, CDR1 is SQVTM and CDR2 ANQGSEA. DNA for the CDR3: TGCAGCGTGGACAGGGGCTCGAACACCGGGGAGCTGTTTTTT. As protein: CSVDRGSNTGELFF.

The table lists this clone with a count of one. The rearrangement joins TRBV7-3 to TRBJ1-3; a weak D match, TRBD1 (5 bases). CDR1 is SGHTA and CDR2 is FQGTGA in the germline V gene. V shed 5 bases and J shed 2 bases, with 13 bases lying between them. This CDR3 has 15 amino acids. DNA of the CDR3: TGTGCCAGCAGCGATAACAGAGGGGCTGGAAACACCATATATTTT. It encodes CASSDNRGAGNTIYF.

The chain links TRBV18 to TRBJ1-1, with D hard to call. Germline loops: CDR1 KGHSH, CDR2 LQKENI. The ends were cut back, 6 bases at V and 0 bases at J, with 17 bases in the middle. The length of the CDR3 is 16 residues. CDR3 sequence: CASSPVPMLMNTEAFF. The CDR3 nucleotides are TGTGCCAGCTCCCCGGTACCCATGCTCATGAACACTGAAGCTTTCTTT.

The CDR3 loop is CASRDRGAGNTIYF. CDR3 in DNA: TGTGCCAGCAGGGACAGGGGGGCTGGAAACACCATATATTTT. The chain is built from TRBV2 and TRBJ1-3; 10 bases map to TRBD1. CDR1 and CDR2 from the germline V gene are SNHLY and FYNNEI. This CDR3 has 14 residues. The ends lost 6 bases at V and 2 bases at J; junction bases unmatched: 1.

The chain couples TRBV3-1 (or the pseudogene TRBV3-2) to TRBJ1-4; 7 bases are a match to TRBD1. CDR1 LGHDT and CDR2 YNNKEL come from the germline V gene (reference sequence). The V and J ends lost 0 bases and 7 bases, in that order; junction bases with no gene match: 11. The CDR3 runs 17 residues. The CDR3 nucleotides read TGTGCCAGCAGCCAAGATCCTTTAAAGGGGGCAGGTGAAAAACTGTTTTTT. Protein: CASSQDPLKGAGEKLFF.

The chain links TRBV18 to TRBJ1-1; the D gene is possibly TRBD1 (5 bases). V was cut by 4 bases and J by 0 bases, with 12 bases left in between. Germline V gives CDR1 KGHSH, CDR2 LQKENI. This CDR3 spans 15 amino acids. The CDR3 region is CASSQGTAMNTEAFF. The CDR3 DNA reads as TGTGCCAGCTCACAAGGGACGGCCATGAACACTGAAGCTTTCTTT.

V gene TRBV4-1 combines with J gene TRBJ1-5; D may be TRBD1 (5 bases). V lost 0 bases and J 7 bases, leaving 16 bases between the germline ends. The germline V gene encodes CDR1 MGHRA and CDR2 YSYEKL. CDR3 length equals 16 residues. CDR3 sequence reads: CASSQDPRRGVQPQHF. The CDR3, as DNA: TGCGCCAGCAGCCAAGATCCCAGAAGGGGAGTCCAGCCCCAGCATTTT.

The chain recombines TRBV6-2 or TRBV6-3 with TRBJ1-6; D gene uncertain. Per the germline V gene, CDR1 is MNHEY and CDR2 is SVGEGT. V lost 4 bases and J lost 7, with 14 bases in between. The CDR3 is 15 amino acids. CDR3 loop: CASSSSPGGNSPLHF. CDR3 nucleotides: TGTGCCAGCAGTTCCAGCCCCGGCGGCAATTCACCCCTCCACTTT.

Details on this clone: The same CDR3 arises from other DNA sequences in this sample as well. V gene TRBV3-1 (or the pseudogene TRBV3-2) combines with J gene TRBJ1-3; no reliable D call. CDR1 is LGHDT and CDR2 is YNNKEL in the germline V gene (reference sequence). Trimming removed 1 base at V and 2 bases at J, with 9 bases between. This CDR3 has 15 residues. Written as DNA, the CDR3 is TGTGCCAGCAGCCAAGGGCCGGGCCCTGGAAACACCATATATTTT. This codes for CASSQGPGPGNTIYF.

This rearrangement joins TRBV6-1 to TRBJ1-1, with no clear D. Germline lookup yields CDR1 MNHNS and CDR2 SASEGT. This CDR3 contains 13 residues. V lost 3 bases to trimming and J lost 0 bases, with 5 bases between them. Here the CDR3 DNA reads TGTGCCAGCAGTGATATGCTGAACACTGAAGCTTTCTTT. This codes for CASSDMLNTEAFF.

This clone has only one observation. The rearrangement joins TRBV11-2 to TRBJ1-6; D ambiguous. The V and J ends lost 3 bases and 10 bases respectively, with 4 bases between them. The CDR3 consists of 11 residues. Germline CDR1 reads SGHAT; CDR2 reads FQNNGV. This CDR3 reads CASSFDSPLHF. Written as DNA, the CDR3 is TGTGCCAGCAGCTTCGACTCACCCCTCCACTTT.

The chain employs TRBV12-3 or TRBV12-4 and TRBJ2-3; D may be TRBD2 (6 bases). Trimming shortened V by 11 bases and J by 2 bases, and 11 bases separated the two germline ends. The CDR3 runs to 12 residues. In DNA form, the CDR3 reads TGTGCCGGGGGGACCAACACAGATACGCAGTATTTT. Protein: CAGGTNTDTQYF.

The chain's CDR3 is CASSPAGTGDEKLFF. The CDR3 DNA sequence: TGTGCCAGCTCACCAGCCGGGACAGGGGATGAAAAACTGTTTTTT. The V call is TRBV18, the J call TRBJ1-4, with 10 bases lining up with TRBD1. V trimming: 2 bases; J trimming: 6 bases; junction bases outside the gene matches: 3. Germline V gene sequence: CDR1 KGHSH, CDR2 LQKENI. There are 15 residues in the CDR3.

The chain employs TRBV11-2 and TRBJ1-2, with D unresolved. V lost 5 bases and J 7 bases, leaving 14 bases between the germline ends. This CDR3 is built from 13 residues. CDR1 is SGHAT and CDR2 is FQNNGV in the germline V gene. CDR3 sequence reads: CASSPGSHLGYTF. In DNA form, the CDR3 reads TGTGCCAGCAGCCCCGGGTCCCATCTTGGCTACACCTTC.

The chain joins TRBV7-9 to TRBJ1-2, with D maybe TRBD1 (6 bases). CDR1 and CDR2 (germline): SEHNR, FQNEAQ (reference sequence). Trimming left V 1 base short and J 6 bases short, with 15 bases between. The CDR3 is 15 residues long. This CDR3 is CASSLVQGLLDGYTF. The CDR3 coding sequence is TGTGCCAGCAGCTTAGTCCAGGGGCTGTTAGATGGCTACACCTTC.

The CDR3 loop reads CASMGQGTTGELFF. CDR3 DNA sequence: TGTGCCAGTATGGGACAGGGTACGACCGGGGAGCTGTTTTTT. The chain links TRBV19 to TRBJ2-2; TRBD1 matches at 9 bases. V gave up 7 bases and J gave up 5 bases; unmatched junction bases: 5. This CDR3 contains 14 residues. The germline V gene has CDR1 LNHDA and CDR2 SQIVND (reference sequence).

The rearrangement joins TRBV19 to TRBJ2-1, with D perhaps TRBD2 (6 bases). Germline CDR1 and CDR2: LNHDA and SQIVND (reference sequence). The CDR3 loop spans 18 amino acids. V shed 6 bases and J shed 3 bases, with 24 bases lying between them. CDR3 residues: CASRGYTITRGVYNEQFF. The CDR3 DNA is TGTGCCAGTAGGGGTTACACCATAACCCGCGGGGTCTACAATGAGCAGTTCTTC.

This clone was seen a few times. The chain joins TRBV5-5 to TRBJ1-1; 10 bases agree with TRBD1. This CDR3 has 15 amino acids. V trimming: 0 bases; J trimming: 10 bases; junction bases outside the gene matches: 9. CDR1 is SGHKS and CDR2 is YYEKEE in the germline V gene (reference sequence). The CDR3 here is CASSLGDRGRRGAFF. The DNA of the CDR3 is TGTGCCAGCAGCTTGGGGGACAGGGGAAGGAGGGGAGCTTTCTTT.

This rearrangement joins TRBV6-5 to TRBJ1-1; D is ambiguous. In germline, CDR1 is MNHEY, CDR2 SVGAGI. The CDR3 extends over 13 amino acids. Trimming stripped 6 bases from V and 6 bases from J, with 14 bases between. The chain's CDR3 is CASSPGGGAEAFF. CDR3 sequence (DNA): TGTGCCAGCAGCCCGGGAGGCGGGGCTGAAGCTTTCTTT.

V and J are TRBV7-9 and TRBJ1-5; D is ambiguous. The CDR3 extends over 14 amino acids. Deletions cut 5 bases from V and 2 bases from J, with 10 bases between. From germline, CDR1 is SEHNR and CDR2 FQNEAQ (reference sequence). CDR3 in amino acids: CASSQAEGNQPQHF. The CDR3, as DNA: TGTGCCAGCAGCCAGGCCGAAGGCAATCAGCCCCAGCATTTT.

The CDR3 DNA reads TGTGCCAGCAGCCTTGTTCAGGGTCAGCCCCAGCATTTT. Protein sequence: CASSLVQGQPQHF. This chain joins TRBV27 and TRBJ1-5; the D gene is possibly TRBD1 (5 bases). The germline V gene encodes CDR1 MNHEY and CDR2 SMNVEV (reference sequence). Trimming cost V 6 bases and J 6 bases, with 12 bases left between them. CDR3 length: 13 amino acids.

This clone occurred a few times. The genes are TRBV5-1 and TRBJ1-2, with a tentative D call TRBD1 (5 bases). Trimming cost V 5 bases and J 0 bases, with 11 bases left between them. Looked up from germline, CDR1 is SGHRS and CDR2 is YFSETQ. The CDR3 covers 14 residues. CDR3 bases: TGCGCCAGCAGTGAGACAGTAGCTAACTATGGCTACACCTTC. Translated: CASSETVANYGYTF.

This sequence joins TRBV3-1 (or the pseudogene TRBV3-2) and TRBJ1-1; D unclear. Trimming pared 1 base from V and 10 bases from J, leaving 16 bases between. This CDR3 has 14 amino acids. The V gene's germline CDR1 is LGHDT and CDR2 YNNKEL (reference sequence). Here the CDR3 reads CASSQGTVQPRAFF. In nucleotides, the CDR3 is TGTGCCAGCAGCCAAGGGACCGTTCAGCCTAGAGCTTTCTTT.